At least ten counts were recorded for the clone carrying this T cell receptor (beta chain). The data were obtained in a study of identical twins. There are 13 residues in the CDR3. V was cut by 4 bases and J by 5 bases, with 12 bases left in between. Germline V CDR1 and CDR2: LGHDT, YNNKEL (reference sequence). TCRdb re-called the 5' RACE reads through MiXCR, storing one row per CDR3 protein. The sample includes about 210,000 distinct CDR3 sequences, approximately 9% of them seen just once. This clonotype originated in a young woman in good health. Source material: memory (CD45RO+) T cells sorted from blood. The chain combines TRBV3-1 with TRBJ2-7; D gene uncertain. The CDR3 DNA sequence: TGTGCCAGCAGCCGGGCCTCTGGGAACGAGCAGTACTTC. This codes for CASSRASGNEQYF.